The 11 T cell receptor beta chains given below trace back to one sample, sequenced in a study of blood T cell repertoires in COVID-19. The method was immunoSEQ multiplex PCR; TCRdb's version includes in-frame clones alone and lacks a portion of them. The sample lists about 400,000 clones, over 85% occurring once. The sample was PBMCs or T cells enriched from blood (not recorded which). These receptors were collected from a woman in her twenties or thirties who had recovered from COVID-19.

This chain connects TRBV2 to TRBJ1-1, with TRBD1 identical over 8 bases. With 9 bases clipped from V and 10 bases from J, the junction kept 16 bases outside the gene matches. CDR1 is SNHLY and CDR2 is FYNNEI in the germline V gene. The CDR3 totals 14 residues. DNA of the CDR3: TGTGCCAGGAACCGGGCAGGGGGCGAGTTCGGAGCTTTCTTT. Translated, it gives CARNRAGGEFGAFF.

The chain joins TRBV9 to TRBJ2-7; D gene ambiguous. V was clipped by 6 bases and J by 0 bases, with 13 bases between them. CDR3 length: 14 amino acids. Germline V gene lookup returns CDR1 SGDLS and CDR2 YYNGEE. This chain's CDR3 is CASTPQVSSYEQYF. In nucleotides, the CDR3 is TGTGCCAGCACCCCCCAGGTATCCTCCTACGAGCAGTACTTC. Based on the CDR3 plus reference TRBV9 and TRBJ2-7, the full variable domain is DSGVTQTPKHLITATGQRVTLRCSPRSGDLSVYWYQQSLDQGLQFLIQYYNGEERAKGNILERFSAQQFPDLHSELNLSSLELGDSALYFCASTPQVSSYEQYFGPGTRLTVT.

The V gene is TRBV6-5, the J gene TRBJ1-6, with D possibly TRBD1 on 5 matching bases. CDR1 is MNHEY and CDR2 is SVGAGI in the germline V gene. The CDR3 has 15 amino acids. V was shortened by 6 bases and J by 7 bases, with 16 bases between the two germline ends. The CDR3 DNA sequence: TGTGCCAGCAGGGCTCCGACAGTCACGAATTCACCCCTCCACTTT. Residues: CASRAPTVTNSPLHF.

The chain uses TRBV2 and TRBJ2-1, with 7 bases fitting TRBD1. Trimming at V came to 4 bases and at J to 16 bases, leaving 10 bases not matched to a gene. CDR3 length equals 12 residues. CDR1 SNHLY and CDR2 FYNNEI come from the germline V gene. CDR3 residues: CASSASGTVRFF. In DNA form, the CDR3 reads TGTGCCAGCAGTGCCTCCGGGACAGTTCGCTTCTTC.

This chain connects TRBV4-1 to TRBJ1-2; no firm D call. This CDR3 has 12 residues. Per the germline V gene, CDR1 is MGHRA and CDR2 is YSYEKL. V lost 1 base and J lost 14, with 14 bases in between. CDR3 nucleotides: TGCGCCAGCAGCCAAGGGACGGGATTTAGGACCTTC. It yields the protein CASSQGTGFRTF.

With regard to this clone: The sample has other DNA sequences that encode this CDR3 too. The chain uses TRBV6-2 or TRBV6-3 and TRBJ2-3; TRBD2 aligns across 8 bases. The length of the CDR3 is 15 residues. V shed 2 bases and J 0 bases; nucleotides not matched to a gene: 1. Looked up from germline, CDR1 is MNHEY and CDR2 is SVGEGT. CDR3 nucleotide sequence: TGTGCCAGCAGTTACGCGGGGGGAAGCACAGATACGCAGTATTTT. Its protein is CASSYAGGSTDTQYF.

This sequence joins TRBV19 and TRBJ1-5, with TRBD1 matching 8 bases. The germline V gene encodes CDR1 LNHDA and CDR2 SQIVND (reference sequence). J gave up 3 bases and V 4 bases, and 5 bases lay outside the gene matches. The CDR3 extends over 15 amino acids. The CDR3 here is CASSTTGGFNQPQHF. The CDR3 DNA is TGTGCCAGTAGTACTACAGGGGGGTTCAATCAGCCCCAGCATTTT.

The chain couples TRBV29-1 to TRBJ1-2, with D hard to call. V was clipped by 1 base and J by 6 bases, with 6 bases between them. The CDR3 extends over 11 amino acids. Germline V CDR1 and CDR2: SQVTM, ANQGSEA. The CDR3 sequence is CSVEGADGYTF. CDR3 DNA sequence: TGCAGCGTTGAAGGGGCTGATGGCTACACCTTC. Looking up the rest from reference TRBV29-1 and TRBJ1-2 gives the full variable domain: SAVISQKPSRDICQRGTSLTIQCQVDSQVTMMFWYRQQPGQSLTLIATANQGSEATYESGFVIDKFPISRPNLTFSTLTVSNMSPEDSSIYLCSVEGADGYTFGSGTRLTVV.

The chain is built from TRBV7-9 and TRBJ2-3, with 13 bases matching TRBD2. CDR3 length equals 16 residues. The germline V gene has CDR1 SEHNR and CDR2 FQNEAQ (reference sequence). V shed 3 bases and J 1 base; nucleotides not matched to a gene: 1. CDR3: CASSFTSGGGTDTQYF. For the CDR3, the DNA is TGTGCCAGCAGCTTCACTAGCGGGGGGGGCACAGATACGCAGTATTTT. Variable domain in full (rest from reference TRBV7-9 and TRBJ2-3): DTGVSQNPRHKITKRGQNVTFRCDPISEHNRLYWYRQTLGQGPEFLTYFQNEAQLEKSRLLSDRFSAERPKGSFSTLEIQRTEQGDSAMYLCASSFTSGGGTDTQYFGPGTRLTVL.

The J gene is TRBJ1-1, the V gene TRBV19; 10 bases agree with TRBD1. This CDR3 spans 16 amino acids. After removal of 3 bases from V and 2 bases from J, the junction contained 6 bases not matched to a gene. Germline lookup yields CDR1 LNHDA and CDR2 SQIVND (reference sequence). The CDR3 loop reads CASSIRQGAANTEAFF. The CDR3 DNA reads TGTGCCAGTAGTATCCGACAGGGGGCCGCTAACACTGAAGCTTTCTTT.

The chain couples TRBV27 to TRBJ2-1, with TRBD2 as a possible D gene (6 bases). This CDR3 has 15 amino acids. Trimming left V 6 bases short and J 4 bases short, with 16 bases between. Germline-derived CDR1 and CDR2 are MNHEY and SMNVEV (reference sequence). The CDR3 nucleotides read TGTGCCAGCAGGGAGGGTGGGGACTCGTACAATGAGCAGTTCTTC. The encoded protein is CASREGGDSYNEQFF.